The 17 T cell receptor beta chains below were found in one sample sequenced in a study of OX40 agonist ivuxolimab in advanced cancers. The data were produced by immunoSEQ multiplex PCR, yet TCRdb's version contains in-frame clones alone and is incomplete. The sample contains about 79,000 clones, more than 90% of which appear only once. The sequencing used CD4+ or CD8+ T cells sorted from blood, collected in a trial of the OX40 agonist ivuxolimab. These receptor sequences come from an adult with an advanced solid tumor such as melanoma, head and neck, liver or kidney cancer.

This chain's CDR3 is CASGPGQSTDTQYF. CDR3 DNA sequence: TGTGCTAGTGGCCCTGGACAGAGCACAGATACGCAGTATTTT. The V gene is TRBV12-5, the J gene TRBJ2-3, with D possibly TRBD1 on 6 matching bases. The CDR3 has 14 amino acids. V dropped 6 bases and J dropped 0 bases, with 10 bases sitting between them. CDR1 and CDR2 (germline): LGHNT, FRNRAP.

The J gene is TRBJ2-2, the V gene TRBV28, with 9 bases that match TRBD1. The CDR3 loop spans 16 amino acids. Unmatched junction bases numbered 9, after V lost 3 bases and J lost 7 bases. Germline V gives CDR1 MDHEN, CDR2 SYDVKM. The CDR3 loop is CASSFMGQGLGGELFF. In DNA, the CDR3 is TGTGCCAGCAGTTTCATGGGACAGGGTTTGGGCGGGGAGCTGTTTTTT.

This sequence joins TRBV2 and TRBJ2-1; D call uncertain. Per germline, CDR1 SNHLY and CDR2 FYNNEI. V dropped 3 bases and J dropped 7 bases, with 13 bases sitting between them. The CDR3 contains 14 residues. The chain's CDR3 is CASSEVVAVNEQFF. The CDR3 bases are TGTGCCAGCAGTGAGGTGGTGGCGGTAAATGAGCAGTTCTTC.

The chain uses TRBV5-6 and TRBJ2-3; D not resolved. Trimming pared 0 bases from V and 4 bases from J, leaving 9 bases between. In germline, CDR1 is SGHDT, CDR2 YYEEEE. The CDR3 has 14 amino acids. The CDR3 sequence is CASSLDSGSDTQYF. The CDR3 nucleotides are TGTGCCAGCAGCTTGGATAGTGGGTCAGATACGCAGTATTTT.

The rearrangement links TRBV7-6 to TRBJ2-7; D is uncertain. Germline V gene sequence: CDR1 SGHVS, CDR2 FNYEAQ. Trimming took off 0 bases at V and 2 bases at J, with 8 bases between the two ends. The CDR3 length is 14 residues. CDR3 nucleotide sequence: TGTGCCAGCAGCTTAGCCTCGGTCGCCTACGAGCAGTACTTC. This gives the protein CASSLASVAYEQYF.

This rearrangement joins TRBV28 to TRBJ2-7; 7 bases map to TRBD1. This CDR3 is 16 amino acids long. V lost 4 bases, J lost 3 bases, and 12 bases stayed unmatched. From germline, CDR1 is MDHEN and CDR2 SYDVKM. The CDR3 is CASSSTRQGHGYEQYF. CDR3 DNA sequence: TGTGCCAGCAGTTCGACCCGACAGGGTCACGGCTACGAGCAGTACTTC.

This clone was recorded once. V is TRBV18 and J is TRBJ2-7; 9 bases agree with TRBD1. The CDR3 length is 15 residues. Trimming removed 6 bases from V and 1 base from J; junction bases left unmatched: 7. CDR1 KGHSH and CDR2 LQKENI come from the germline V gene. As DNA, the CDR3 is TGTGCCAGCTCCGGACAGGGGAGTTTGTCCTACGAGCAGTACTTC. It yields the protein CASSGQGSLSYEQYF.

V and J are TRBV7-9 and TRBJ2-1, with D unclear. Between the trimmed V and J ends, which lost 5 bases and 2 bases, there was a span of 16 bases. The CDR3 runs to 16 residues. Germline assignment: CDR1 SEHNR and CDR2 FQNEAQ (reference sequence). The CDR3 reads CASSRSLNLPYNEQFF. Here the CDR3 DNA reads TGTGCCAGCAGCCGATCCCTTAACCTTCCCTACAATGAGCAGTTCTTC.

The CDR3 DNA reads TGTGCCAGAAGCCGCGACAGGTCTTACGAGCAGTACTTC. Protein: CARSRDRSYEQYF. This chain joins TRBV5-3 and TRBJ2-7; weak D call: TRBD1 (6 bases). TRBV5-3 has ORF status, its function being uncertain. Between the trimmed V and J ends, which lost 4 bases and 4 bases, there was a span of 12 bases. The CDR3 consists of 13 residues.

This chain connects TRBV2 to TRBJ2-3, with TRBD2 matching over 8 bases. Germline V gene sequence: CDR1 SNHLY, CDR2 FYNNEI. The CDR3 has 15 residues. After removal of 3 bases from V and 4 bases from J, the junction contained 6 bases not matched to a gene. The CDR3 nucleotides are TGTGCCAGCAGTGACAGCGGGAGACGGTCAGATACGCAGTATTTT. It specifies CASSDSGRRSDTQYF.

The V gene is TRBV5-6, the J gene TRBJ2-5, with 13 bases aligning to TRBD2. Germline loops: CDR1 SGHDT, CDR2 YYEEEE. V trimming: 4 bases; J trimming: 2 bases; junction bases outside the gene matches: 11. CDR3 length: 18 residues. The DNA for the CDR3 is TGTGCCAGCAGCCACACTGGACTAGCGGGAGTTGGGCAAGAGACCCAGTACTTC. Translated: CASSHTGLAGVGQETQYF. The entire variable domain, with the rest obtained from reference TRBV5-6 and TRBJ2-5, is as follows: DAGVTQSPTHLIKTRGQQVTLRCSPKSGHDTVSWYQQALGQGPQFIFQYYEEEERQRGNFPDRFSGHQFPNYSSELNVNALLLGDSALYLCASSHTGLAGVGQETQYFGPGTRLLVL.

This CDR3 is CASSSLKFYGYTF. The CDR3 DNA reads TGTGCCAGCAGTAGTTTGAAGTTCTATGGCTACACCTTC. V is TRBV11-2 and J is TRBJ1-2; unclear D gene. CDR3 length equals 13 residues. Germline V lookup: CDR1 SGHAT, CDR2 FQNNGV. Trimming took 6 bases from V and 4 from J, leaving 12 bases between them. The variable domain in full, with the rest retrieved from reference TRBV11-2 and TRBJ1-2, is EAGVAQSPRYKIIEKRQSVAFWCNPISGHATLYWYQQILGQGPKLLIQFQNNGVVDDSQLPKDRFSAERLKGVDSTLKIQPAKLEDSAVYLCASSSLKFYGYTFGSGTRLTVV.

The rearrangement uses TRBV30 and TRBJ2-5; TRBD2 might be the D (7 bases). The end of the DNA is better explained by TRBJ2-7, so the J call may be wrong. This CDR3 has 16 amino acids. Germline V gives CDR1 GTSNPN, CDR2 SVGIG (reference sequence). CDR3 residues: CAWSVPVGGAIGEQYF. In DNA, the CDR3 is TGTGCCTGGAGTGTACCAGTTGGGGGGGCGATCGGCGAGCAGTACTTC.

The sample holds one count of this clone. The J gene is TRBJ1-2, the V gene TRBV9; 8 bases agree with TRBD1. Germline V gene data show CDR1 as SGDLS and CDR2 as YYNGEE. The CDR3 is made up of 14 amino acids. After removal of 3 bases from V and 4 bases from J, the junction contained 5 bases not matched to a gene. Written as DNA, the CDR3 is TGTGCCAGCAGCGCCCCGACAGGGGCCTATGGCTACACCTTC. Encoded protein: CASSAPTGAYGYTF.

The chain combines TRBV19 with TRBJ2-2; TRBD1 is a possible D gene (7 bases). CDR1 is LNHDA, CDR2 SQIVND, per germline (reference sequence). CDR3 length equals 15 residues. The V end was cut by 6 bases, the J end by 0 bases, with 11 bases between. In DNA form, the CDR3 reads TGTGCCAGTAGCGCGGGGACAGCGAACACCGGGGAGCTGTTTTTT. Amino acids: CASSAGTANTGELFF.

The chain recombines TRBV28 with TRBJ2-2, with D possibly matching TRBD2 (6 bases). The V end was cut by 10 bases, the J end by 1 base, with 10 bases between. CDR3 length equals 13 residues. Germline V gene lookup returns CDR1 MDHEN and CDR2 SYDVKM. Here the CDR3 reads CATMEGNTGELFF. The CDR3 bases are TGTGCCACCATGGAGGGGAACACCGGGGAGCTGTTTTTT. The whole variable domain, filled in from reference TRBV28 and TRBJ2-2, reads DVKVTQSSRYLVKRTGEKVFLECVQDMDHENMFWYRQDPGLGLRLIYFSYDVKMKEKGDIPEGYSVSREKKERFSLILESASTNQTSMYLCATMEGNTGELFFGEGSRLTVL.

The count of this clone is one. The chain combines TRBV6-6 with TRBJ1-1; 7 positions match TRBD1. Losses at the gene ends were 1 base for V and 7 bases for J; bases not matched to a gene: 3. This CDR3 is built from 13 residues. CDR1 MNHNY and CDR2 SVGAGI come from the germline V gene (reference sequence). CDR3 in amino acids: CASSYFQGVEAFF. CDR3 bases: TGTGCCAGCAGTTACTTCCAGGGGGTTGAAGCTTTCTTT.